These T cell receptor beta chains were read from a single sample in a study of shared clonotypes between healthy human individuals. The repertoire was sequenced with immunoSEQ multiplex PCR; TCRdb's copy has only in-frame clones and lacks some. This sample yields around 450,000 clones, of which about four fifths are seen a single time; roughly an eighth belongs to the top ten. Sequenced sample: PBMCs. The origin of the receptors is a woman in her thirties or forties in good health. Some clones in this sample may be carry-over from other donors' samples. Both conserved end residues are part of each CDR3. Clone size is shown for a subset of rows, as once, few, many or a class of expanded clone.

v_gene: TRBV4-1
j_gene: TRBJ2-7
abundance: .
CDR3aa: CASSQGRGQGVYEQYF

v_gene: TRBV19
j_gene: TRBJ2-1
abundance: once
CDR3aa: CASSIGGTSSHEQFF

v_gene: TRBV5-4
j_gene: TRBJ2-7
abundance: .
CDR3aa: CASSLDAGTAYEQYF

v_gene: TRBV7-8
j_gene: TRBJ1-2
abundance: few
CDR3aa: CASSLQRGLYGYTF

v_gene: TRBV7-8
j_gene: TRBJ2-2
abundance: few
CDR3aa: CASSLWTSGSDGELFF

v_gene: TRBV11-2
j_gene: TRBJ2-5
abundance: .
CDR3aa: CASSLEEGLSQYF

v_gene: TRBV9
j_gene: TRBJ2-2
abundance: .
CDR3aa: CASSVGRRGSGTGELFF

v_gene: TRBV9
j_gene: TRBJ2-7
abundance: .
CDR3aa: CASSVNGVWNEQYF

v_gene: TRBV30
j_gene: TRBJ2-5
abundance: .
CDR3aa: CAWTRTETQYF

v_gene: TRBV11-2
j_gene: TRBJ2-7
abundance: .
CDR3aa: CASSLETGAYEQYF

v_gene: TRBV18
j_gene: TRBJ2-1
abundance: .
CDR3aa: CASSPVQGWYNEQFF

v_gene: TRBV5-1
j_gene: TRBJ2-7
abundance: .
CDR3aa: CASSRTGGSYEQYF

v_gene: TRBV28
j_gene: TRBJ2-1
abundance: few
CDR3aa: CASNPSGRAINEQFF

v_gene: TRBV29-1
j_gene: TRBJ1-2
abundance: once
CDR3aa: CSVGDTNYGYTF

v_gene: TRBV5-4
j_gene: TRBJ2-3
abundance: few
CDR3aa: CASSLGAARGSTDTQYF

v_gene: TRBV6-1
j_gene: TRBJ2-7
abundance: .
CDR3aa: CASSEDSGTASYEQYF

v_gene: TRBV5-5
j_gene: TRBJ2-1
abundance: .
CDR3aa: CASSALAGRNEQFF

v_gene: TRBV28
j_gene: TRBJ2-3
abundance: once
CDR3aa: CASSSRAGSADTQYF

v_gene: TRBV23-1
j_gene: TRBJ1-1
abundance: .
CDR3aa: CASSQPAPQGVNTEAFF

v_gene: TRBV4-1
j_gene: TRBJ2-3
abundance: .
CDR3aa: CASSPTSGSADPDTQYF

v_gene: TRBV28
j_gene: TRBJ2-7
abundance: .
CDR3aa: CASSLWTSGRYSYEQYF